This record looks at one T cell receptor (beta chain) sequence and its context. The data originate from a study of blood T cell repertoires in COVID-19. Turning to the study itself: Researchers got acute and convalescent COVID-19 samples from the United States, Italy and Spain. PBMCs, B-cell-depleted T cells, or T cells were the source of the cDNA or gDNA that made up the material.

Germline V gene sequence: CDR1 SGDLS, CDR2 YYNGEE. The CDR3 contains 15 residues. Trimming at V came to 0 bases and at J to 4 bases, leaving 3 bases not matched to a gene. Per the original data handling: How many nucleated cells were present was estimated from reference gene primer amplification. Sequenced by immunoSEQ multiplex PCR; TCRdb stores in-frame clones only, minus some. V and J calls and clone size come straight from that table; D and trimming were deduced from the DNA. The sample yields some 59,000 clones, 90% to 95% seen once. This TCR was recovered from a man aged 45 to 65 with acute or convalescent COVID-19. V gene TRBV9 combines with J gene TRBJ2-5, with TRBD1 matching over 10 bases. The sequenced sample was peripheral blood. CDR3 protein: CASSVVGTGAETQYF. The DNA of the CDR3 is TGTGCCAGCAGCGTAGTAGGGACAGGGGCAGAGACCCAGTACTTC.